The 26 T cell receptor beta chains below come from one sample, sequenced in a study of blood T cell repertoires in COVID-19. Clones were read by immunoSEQ multiplex PCR, and TCRdb kept only the in-frame ones, dropping some. The table includes 150,000 to 200,000 clones, over 70% detected once. Sequencing was carried out using peripheral blood. The origin of the receptors is a woman aged 55 to 70 with acute or convalescent COVID-19.

This clone was recorded once. The rearrangement links TRBV30 to TRBJ1-1; D is possibly TRBD1 (5 bases). This CDR3 spans 13 amino acids. Trimming removed 2 bases at V and 4 bases at J, with 11 bases between. Germline lookup yields CDR1 GTSNPN and CDR2 SVGIG (reference sequence). The CDR3 reads CAWSSQGGTEAFF. Written as DNA, the CDR3 is TGTGCCTGGAGTTCGCAGGGAGGCACTGAAGCTTTCTTT. Looking up the rest from reference TRBV30 and TRBJ1-1 gives the full variable domain: SQTIHQWPATLVQPVGSPLSLECTVEGTSNPNLYWYRQAAGRGLQLLFYSVGIGQISSEVPQNLSASRPQDRQFILSSKKLLLSDSGFYLCAWSSQGGTEAFFGQGTRLTVV.

The rearrangement links TRBV5-1 to TRBJ1-2, with 9 bases identical to TRBD1. There are 17 residues in the CDR3. The germline gives CDR1 SGHRS, CDR2 YFSETQ. The J segment lost 6 bases and the V segment lost 0 bases, leaving 12 bases of the junction unmatched. Written as DNA, the CDR3 is TGCGCCAGCAGCTTGGGCTGGACAGGGGAGTCACAGAATGGCTACACCTTC. Its translation: CASSLGWTGESQNGYTF.

The chain has TRBV7-9 and TRBJ2-5, with a possible D match to TRBD2 (5 bases). The V and J ends lost 0 bases and 2 bases respectively, with 10 bases between them. Germline V gene data show CDR1 as SEHNR and CDR2 as FQNEAQ (reference sequence). The CDR3 spans 15 residues. This CDR3 is CASSLARGPQETQYF. Here the CDR3 DNA reads TGTGCCAGCAGCTTAGCGAGAGGGCCACAAGAGACCCAGTACTTC.

This chain uses TRBV7-2 with TRBJ1-1; TRBD1 aligns across 7 bases. CDR1 SGHTA and CDR2 FQGNSA come from the germline V gene. The CDR3 consists of 14 residues. V dropped 5 bases and J dropped 0; count of bases not matched to a gene: 3. The CDR3 here is CASSAGQLNTEAFF. The CDR3 DNA follows: TGTGCCAGCAGCGCGGGACAGCTGAACACTGAAGCTTTCTTT.

V is TRBV11-2 and J is TRBJ1-5, with D perhaps matching TRBD1 (6 bases). The CDR3 has 13 amino acids. Trimming removed 0 bases from V and 7 bases from J, with 7 bases in between. The germline V gene has CDR1 SGHAT and CDR2 FQNNGV. CDR3 protein: CASSLDRGQPQHF. CDR3 nucleotides: TGTGCCAGCAGCTTAGACAGGGGCCAGCCCCAGCATTTT.

This chain uses TRBV5-6 with TRBJ2-7, with D possibly matching TRBD1 (5 bases). The ends were cut back, 4 bases at V and 0 bases at J, with 14 bases in the middle. The CDR3 consists of 15 residues. CDR1 and CDR2 from the germline V gene are SGHDT and YYEEEE. The CDR3 sequence is CASSLGLTVSYEQYF. The CDR3 DNA sequence: TGTGCCAGCAGCCTGGGGCTGACAGTCTCCTACGAGCAGTACTTC.

V is TRBV19 and J is TRBJ2-2; 7 positions agree with TRBD2. From germline, CDR1 is LNHDA and CDR2 SQIVND (reference sequence). The trim removed 7 bases at V and 2 bases at J, leaving 4 bases unmatched. This CDR3 region has 14 residues. The CDR3 region is CASKWGGNTGELFF. The CDR3 nucleotides read TGTGCCAGTAAATGGGGGGGTAACACCGGGGAGCTGTTTTTT.

This clone was observed a single time. The chain carries TRBV7-9 and TRBJ1-4, with D unresolved. The CDR3 extends over 14 amino acids. Looked up from germline, CDR1 is SEHNR and CDR2 is FQNEAQ (reference sequence). V was trimmed by 2 bases and J by 0 bases, leaving 4 bases between them. The CDR3, as DNA: TGTGCCAGCAGCTTACAGGCAACTAATGAAAAACTGTTTTTT. Its protein is CASSLQATNEKLFF.

The V call is TRBV19, the J call TRBJ1-1; the D gene is possibly TRBD1 (6 bases). The CDR3 extends over 13 amino acids. With 11 bases removed from V and 1 base from J, the gap between germline ends came to 14 bases. Germline CDR1 is LNHDA and CDR2 is SQIVND (reference sequence). The CDR3 region is CAERGNKNTEAFF. As DNA, the CDR3 is TGTGCCGAGAGGGGGAACAAGAACACTGAAGCTTTCTTT.

There are a few counts of this clone. This CDR3 is CASSPSRGNTEAFF. For the CDR3, the DNA is TGTGCCAGCTCACCATCCAGGGGAAACACTGAAGCTTTCTTT. J is TRBJ1-1 and V is TRBV18; D might be TRBD1 (6 bases). The V gene lost 2 bases and the J gene lost 2 bases, with 9 bases spanning the gap. Germline values: CDR1 KGHSH, CDR2 LQKENI. CDR3 length: 14 residues.

The gene calls are TRBV19 and TRBJ2-1; a weak D match, TRBD2 (7 bases). Per germline, CDR1 LNHDA and CDR2 SQIVND (reference sequence). This CDR3 has 15 amino acids. The ends were cut back, 6 bases at V and 2 bases at J, with 14 bases in the middle. The CDR3 loop reads CASRGGGGPYNEQFF. In DNA, the CDR3 is TGTGCCAGTAGGGGTGGCGGGGGCCCCTACAATGAGCAGTTCTTC.

The chain joins TRBV7-2 to TRBJ2-7, with 7 positions matching TRBD2. The J segment lost 6 bases and the V segment lost 7 bases, leaving 12 bases of the junction unmatched. CDR3 length: 14 amino acids. Germline lookup yields CDR1 SGHTA and CDR2 FQGNSA. The CDR3 region has the DNA TGTGCCAGCACCGACGTCGGGGGGTTAGGCGAGCAGTACTTC. Amino acids: CASTDVGGLGEQYF.

The chain carries TRBV27 and TRBJ1-5, with 11 bases aligning to TRBD1. The CDR3 covers 16 residues. V shed 0 bases, J shed 6 bases, and the junction held 4 bases outside the gene matches. Per germline, CDR1 MNHEY and CDR2 SMNVEV (reference sequence). CDR3 sequence reads: CASSLSSGTGGQPQHF. The CDR3 nucleotides are TGTGCCAGCAGTTTATCGTCGGGGACAGGGGGTCAGCCCCAGCATTTT.

This clone was recorded only once. The chain employs TRBV19 and TRBJ2-4, with a possible D match to TRBD1 (7 bases). Germline CDR1 and CDR2: LNHDA and SQIVND (reference sequence). The V and J ends lost 1 base and 1 base respectively, with 14 bases between them. The CDR3 spans 17 residues. CDR3 in amino acids: CASSIGRAGGAKNIQYF. CDR3 coding DNA: TGTGCCAGTAGTATAGGTCGCGCAGGGGGGGCCAAAAACATTCAGTACTTC.

The V and J genes are TRBV11-2 and TRBJ2-1; TRBD2 might be the D (5 bases). Trimming shortened V by 6 bases and J by 9 bases, and 6 bases separated the two germline ends. Germline lookup yields CDR1 SGHAT and CDR2 FQNNGV. There are 10 residues in the CDR3. CDR3 DNA: TGTGCCAGCAGTAGCGTTGAGCAGTTCTTC. Its protein product is CASSSVEQFF.

This clone was recorded a few times. CDR3 region: CASSYSTGLYGYTF. The CDR3 nucleotides are TGTGCCAGCAGTTACTCGACAGGGCTCTATGGCTACACCTTC. The chain joins TRBV6-2 or TRBV6-3 to TRBJ1-2; 7 nucleotides align to TRBD1. Trimming at V came to 0 bases and at J to 4 bases, leaving 2 bases not matched to a gene. Per the germline V gene, CDR1 is MNHEY and CDR2 is SVGEGT. The CDR3 has 14 amino acids.

The chain joins TRBV11-2 to TRBJ2-5; 13 nucleotides agree with TRBD2. The CDR3 runs to 17 residues. Losses at the gene ends were 5 bases for V and 0 bases for J; bases not matched to a gene: 6. The germline V gene has CDR1 SGHAT and CDR2 FQNNGV. The CDR3 DNA follows: TGTGCCAGCAGCCGACCGGGACTAGCGGGGAACCAAGAGACCCAGTACTTC. This translates into CASSRPGLAGNQETQYF.

The chain uses TRBV6-6 and TRBJ2-7; 9 nucleotides align to TRBD1. CDR3 length: 13 amino acids. From germline, CDR1 is MNHNY and CDR2 SVGAGI (reference sequence). Trimming cost V 8 bases and J 3 bases; bases outside gene matches: 5. The CDR3 DNA sequence: TGTGCCAGCGACGAGGGACAGGGCTACGAGCAGTACTTC. Protein sequence: CASDEGQGYEQYF.

V is TRBV10-3 and J is TRBJ2-2; 7 bases match TRBD2. V lost 6 bases, J lost 2 bases, and 9 bases stayed unmatched. This CDR3 contains 16 residues. In germline, CDR1 is ENHRY, CDR2 SYGVKD. This CDR3 reads CAISPSTGGNTGELFF. As DNA, the CDR3 is TGTGCCATCAGCCCTTCGACGGGGGGAAACACCGGGGAGCTGTTTTTT.

The chain recombines TRBV12-2 with TRBJ1-2; TRBD1 is the table's D call and was not checked against the DNA. TRBV12-2 is tagged as a pseudogene. The length of the CDR3 is 17 residues. The CDR3 sequence: CASRLEQQGARGYGYTF. DNA of the CDR3: TGTGCAAGTCGCTTAGAACAACAGGGGGCGCGTGGCTATGGCTACACCTTC.

The V gene is TRBV15, the J gene TRBJ2-4; TRBD2 might be the D (5 bases). Trimming shortened V by 1 base and J by 0 bases, and 7 bases separated the two germline ends. Germline CDR1 is LNHNV and CDR2 is YYDKDF (reference sequence). The CDR3 is 15 residues long. CDR3 DNA sequence: TGTGCCACCAGCAGAGTGGGAGTAGCCAAAAACATTCAGTACTTC. Residues: CATSRVGVAKNIQYF.

This clone has a single count. This rearrangement joins TRBV25-1 to TRBJ2-7, with 7 positions matching TRBD1. CDR1 and CDR2 from the germline V gene are MGHDK and SYGVNS. CDR3 length: 14 amino acids. The ends lost 4 bases at V and 1 base at J; junction bases unmatched: 4. The CDR3 reads CASSAATGSYEQYF. The CDR3 nucleotides read TGTGCCAGCAGTGCCGCGACAGGGTCCTACGAGCAGTACTTC.

This clone was seen only once. The rearrangement links TRBV9 to TRBJ1-6; 7 bases align to TRBD1. Unmatched junction bases numbered 7, after V lost 4 bases and J lost 9 bases. CDR3 size: 14 residues. CDR1 is SGDLS and CDR2 is YYNGEE in the germline V gene. The CDR3 sequence is CASSTRQGGSPLHF. The CDR3 DNA follows: TGTGCCAGCAGCACCAGACAGGGCGGTTCACCCCTCCACTTT.

This chain joins TRBV29-1 and TRBJ2-2, with D possibly being TRBD2 (6 bases). Looked up from germline, CDR1 is SQVTM and CDR2 is ANQGSEA. This CDR3 has 15 residues. V dropped 4 bases and J dropped 2 bases, with 14 bases sitting between them. The CDR3, as DNA: TGCAGCGTTGTGATCGGGGGACGAAACACCGGGGAGCTGTTTTTT. This translates into CSVVIGGRNTGELFF.

The chain links TRBV2 to TRBJ2-7, with D perhaps matching TRBD2 (5 bases). CDR1 is SNHLY and CDR2 is FYNNEI in the germline V gene. V gave up 6 bases and J gave up 3 bases, with 9 bases separating them. The CDR3 totals 12 residues. The CDR3 coding sequence is TGTGCCAGCAGGGTTCGGGGCTACGAGCAGTACTTC. Translated, it gives CASRVRGYEQYF.

J is TRBJ1-1 and V is TRBV19; maybe TRBD1 (6 bases). V shed 6 bases and J shed 11 bases, with 16 bases lying between them. Germline-derived CDR1 and CDR2 are LNHDA and SQIVND (reference sequence). This CDR3 has 12 residues. DNA of the CDR3: TGTGCCAGTAGGGACGGCCGAACAGGGGCTTTCTTT. Translated, it gives CASRDGRTGAFF.